Below are 27 T cell receptor beta chains sequenced from a single sample in a study of T cell responses to AZD1222 COVID-19 vaccine. Using immunoSEQ multiplex PCR, the repertoire was profiled, and TCRdb retains in-frame clones only, with some absent. The sample shows approximately 110,000 clones, 88% of them seen only once. The specimen comprised peripheral blood, sampled 28 days after the second AZD1222 dose. The receptors were gathered from an adult who received the AZD1222 COVID-19 vaccine.

This sequence joins TRBV7-2 and TRBJ1-2; 12 nucleotides match TRBD1. The CDR3 has 16 residues. Germline V gives CDR1 SGHTA, CDR2 FQGNSA. V lost 6 bases, J lost 4 bases, and 9 bases stayed unmatched. Here the CDR3 reads CASRLSPGQGAYGYTF. In DNA, the CDR3 is TGTGCCAGCAGATTATCTCCGGGACAGGGGGCCTATGGCTACACCTTC.

The chain recombines TRBV9 with TRBJ1-3; a weak D match, TRBD1 (5 bases). The ends were cut back, 4 bases at V and 8 bases at J, with 16 bases in the middle. Germline V gene sequence: CDR1 SGDLS, CDR2 YYNGEE. This CDR3 has 14 amino acids. CDR3 protein: CASSPDPTGHTIYF. The CDR3 coding sequence is TGTGCCAGCAGCCCCGACCCCACAGGACACACCATATATTTT.

CDR3 nucleotide sequence: TGTGCCACCAGTGATCCGGAGGGCGGGACAGAGGACACTGAAGCTTTCTTT. It specifies CATSDPEGGTEDTEAFF. This rearrangement joins TRBV24-1 to TRBJ1-1, with TRBD1 identical over 7 bases. V lost 3 bases, J lost 3 bases, and 12 bases stayed unmatched. The CDR3 is made up of 17 amino acids. Looked up from germline, CDR1 is KGHDR and CDR2 is SFDVKD.

V and J are TRBV4-2 and TRBJ2-5; TRBD1 agrees at 10 bases. The germline CDR1 and CDR2 sequences are LGHNA and YNFKEQ. This CDR3 has 17 residues. The ends lost 0 bases at V and 4 bases at J; junction bases unmatched: 8. The CDR3 protein is CASSQDSYRQGAETQYF. The CDR3 region has the DNA TGTGCCAGCAGCCAAGATAGCTATCGACAGGGGGCAGAGACCCAGTACTTC.

The V and J genes are TRBV7-9 and TRBJ2-7; unclear D gene. The CDR3 has 11 residues. Germline-derived CDR1 and CDR2 are SEHNR and FQNEAQ (reference sequence). Trimming stripped 5 bases from V and 2 bases from J, with 4 bases between. In DNA form, the CDR3 reads TGTGCCAGCAGCCAGGCCTACGAGCAGTACTTC. It is translated as CASSQAYEQYF.

This rearrangement joins TRBV12-5 to TRBJ2-5; 9 positions agree with TRBD1. CDR1 is LGHNT, CDR2 FRNRAP, per germline. V dropped 5 bases and J dropped 4; count of bases not matched to a gene: 8. CDR3 length equals 15 residues. DNA of the CDR3: TGTGCTAGTGGTATTCGGACAGGGGAGGGAGAGACCCAGTACTTC. It specifies CASGIRTGEGETQYF.

This clone came up a few times. The chain employs TRBV12-3 or TRBV12-4 and TRBJ2-3; TRBD1 might be the D (6 bases). Deletions cut 2 bases from V and 9 bases from J, with 12 bases between. CDR3 length equals 13 residues. DNA of the CDR3: TGTGCCAGCAGTTTACGGGAACAGGGAACGCAGTATTTT. It is translated as CASSLREQGTQYF.

This clone was detected only a few times. The chain recombines TRBV7-2 with TRBJ1-5, with 10 bases lining up with TRBD1. There are 16 residues in the CDR3. Trimming removed 4 bases from V and 7 bases from J; junction bases left unmatched: 10. Germline values: CDR1 SGHTA, CDR2 FQGNSA. CDR3 residues: CASSSVGQGTGQPQHF. CDR3 in DNA: TGTGCCAGCAGCTCGGTGGGACAGGGGACAGGCCAGCCCCAGCATTTT.

The chain couples TRBV2 to TRBJ2-1; D not resolved. Trimming took off 2 bases at V and 10 bases at J, with 18 bases between the two ends. CDR1 is SNHLY and CDR2 is FYNNEI in the germline V gene. The CDR3 is made up of 15 amino acids. CDR3 residues: CASSEPVESGDEQFF. The CDR3 bases are TGTGCCAGCAGTGAACCCGTCGAATCAGGCGACGAGCAGTTCTTC.

This clone was seen a handful of times. The chain has TRBV7-2 and TRBJ1-3, with D perhaps matching TRBD1 (6 bases). Germline V gene data show CDR1 as SGHTA and CDR2 as FQGNSA. The V gene lost 2 bases and the J gene lost 4 bases, with 12 bases spanning the gap. This CDR3 has 15 residues. As DNA, the CDR3 is TGTGCCAGCAGCTTATCGTCAGGGGTCGGAAACACCATATATTTT. It translates to CASSLSSGVGNTIYF. Looking up the rest from reference TRBV7-2 and TRBJ1-3 gives the full variable domain: GAGVSQSPSNKVTEKGKDVELRCDPISGHTALYWYRQSLGQGLEFLIYFQGNSAPDKSGLPSDRFSAERTGGSVSTLTIQRTQQEDSAVYLCASSLSSGVGNTIYFGEGSWLTVV.

CDR3 amino acids: CASSLGSDSGYTF. The CDR3 DNA reads as TGTGCCAGCAGTTTAGGTAGCGATTCGGGCTACACCTTC. This chain joins TRBV12-3 or TRBV12-4 and TRBJ1-2; D call uncertain. The CDR3 is 13 amino acids. V lost 1 base and J lost 8, with 11 bases in between.

The table lists this clone with a count of one. The CDR3 loop reads CASRAGTGVSPLHF. The CDR3 DNA follows: TGTGCCAGCAGAGCCGGGACAGGGGTTTCACCCCTCCACTTT. The V gene is TRBV2, the J gene TRBJ1-6, with 10 bases that match TRBD1. The J segment lost 9 bases and the V segment lost 6 bases, leaving 5 bases of the junction unmatched. There are 14 residues in the CDR3. Per the germline V gene, CDR1 is SNHLY and CDR2 is FYNNEI.

This chain uses TRBV11-2 with TRBJ2-7, with D possibly called TRBD1 or TRBD2 (5 bases each). Germline lookup yields CDR1 SGHAT and CDR2 FQNNGV. The CDR3 is made up of 14 amino acids. The V and J ends lost 6 bases and 2 bases respectively, with 14 bases between them. The CDR3 loop reads CASRPQGPPYEQYF. CDR3 nucleotides: TGTGCCAGCAGGCCCCAGGGACCCCCCTACGAGCAGTACTTC.

This chain joins TRBV10-2 and TRBJ2-5; no firm D call. Germline-derived CDR1 and CDR2 are WSHSY and SAAADI. V was clipped by 4 bases and J by 1 base, with 10 bases between them. The CDR3 runs to 14 residues. CDR3 nucleotide sequence: TGCGCCAGCAGTGGTGCACAGAGCCAAGAGACCCAGTACTTC. Residues: CASSGAQSQETQYF.

The J gene is TRBJ1-3, the V gene TRBV3-1 (or the pseudogene TRBV3-2); D gene ambiguous. The V end lost 1 base, the J end lost 7 bases, and 8 bases lay between the germline ends. There are 13 residues in the CDR3. Per the germline V gene, CDR1 is LGHDT and CDR2 is YNNKEL (reference sequence). The CDR3 bases are TGTGCCAGCAGCCAAGGTTGGGCCAACACCATATATTTT. Its translation is CASSQGWANTIYF.

The chain recombines TRBV19 with TRBJ1-1; no reliable D call. This CDR3 has 13 residues. The V gene lost 10 bases and the J gene lost 2 bases, with 14 bases spanning the gap. The germline CDR1 and CDR2 sequences are LNHDA and SQIVND (reference sequence). CDR3 amino acids: CAISGASNTEAFF. The CDR3 nucleotides are TGTGCCATTTCCGGTGCCTCCAACACTGAAGCTTTCTTT. Drawing the rest from reference TRBV19 and TRBJ1-1, the complete variable domain is DGGITQSPKYLFRKEGQNVTLSCEQNLNHDAMYWYRQDPGQGLRLIYYSQIVNDFQKGDIAEGYSVSREKKESFPLTVTSAQKNPTAFYLCAISGASNTEAFFGQGTRLTVV.

V is TRBV7-2 and J is TRBJ1-2; 7 bases are a match to TRBD1. The V and J ends lost 4 bases and 7 bases, in that order; junction bases with no gene match: 9. This CDR3 is built from 14 residues. Germline V gene lookup returns CDR1 SGHTA and CDR2 FQGNSA. For the CDR3, the DNA is TGTGCCAGCAGCTCGCAAGGACAGGCAATTGGCTACACCTTC. Translating it yields CASSSQGQAIGYTF.

The chain carries TRBV7-6 and TRBJ2-6; D could derive from TRBD1 or TRBD2 (5 bases each). V was pared by 1 base and J by 1 base, with 5 bases between. The CDR3 covers 15 residues. Germline CDR1 SGHVS, CDR2 FNYEAQ. CDR3 protein: CASSLGGSGANVLTF. CDR3 DNA: TGTGCCAGCAGCTTAGGGGGGTCTGGGGCCAACGTCCTGACTTTC.

This chain joins TRBV28 and TRBJ2-1, with 8 bases that match TRBD1. In germline, CDR1 is MDHEN, CDR2 SYDVKM. The V gene end was trimmed by 5 bases and the J gene end by 10 bases; junction bases not matched to a gene: 7. This CDR3 contains 13 residues. As DNA, the CDR3 is TGTGCCAGCAGTACCCGGGACAGGAGAGAGCAGTTCTTC. It codes for CASSTRDRREQFF.

The chain is built from TRBV7-3 and TRBJ2-1, with D perhaps being TRBD1 or TRBD2 (5 bases each). The CDR3 is 13 amino acids. Deletions cut 3 bases from V and 7 bases from J, with 10 bases between. The V gene's germline CDR1 is SGHTA and CDR2 FQGTGA. CDR3 coding DNA: TGTGCCAGCAGCTTTTCTTGGGGGAATGAGCAGTTCTTC. This gives the protein CASSFSWGNEQFF.

V is TRBV7-3 and J is TRBJ2-1; 13 bases fit TRBD2. Germline V CDR1 and CDR2: SGHTA, FQGTGA. This CDR3 has 17 amino acids. V lost 5 bases and J lost 9; bases outside the gene matches: 13. DNA of the CDR3: TGTGCCAGCAGCCCGACAAGGACTAGCGGGGGAGCTGGTGAGCAGTTCTTC. Its protein product is CASSPTRTSGGAGEQFF.

This clone was observed a handful of times. The genes are TRBV4-1 and TRBJ2-1; D is possibly TRBD1 or TRBD2 (6 bases each). This CDR3 contains 16 residues. Germline V gene data show CDR1 as MGHRA and CDR2 as YSYEKL. Trimming took 4 bases from V and 2 from J, leaving 15 bases between them. This CDR3 is CASSPSVGAAYNEQFF. CDR3 nucleotide sequence: TGCGCCAGCAGCCCTAGCGTGGGGGCCGCCTACAATGAGCAGTTCTTC.

The V call is TRBV28, the J call TRBJ1-5; D is perhaps TRBD1 (5 bases). V was cut by 8 bases and J by 4 bases, with 12 bases left in between. The germline V gene encodes CDR1 MDHEN and CDR2 SYDVKM. The CDR3 sequence is 13 residues long. This CDR3 reads CASSGTGNQPQHF. DNA of the CDR3: TGTGCCAGCTCAGGGACTGGTAATCAGCCCCAGCATTTT. The whole variable domain, filled in from reference TRBV28 and TRBJ1-5, reads DVKVTQSSRYLVKRTGEKVFLECVQDMDHENMFWYRQDPGLGLRLIYFSYDVKMKEKGDIPEGYSVSREKKERFSLILESASTNQTSMYLCASSGTGNQPQHFGDGTRLSIL.

V and J are TRBV5-1 and TRBJ1-1; no clear D. CDR1 is SGHRS and CDR2 is YFSETQ in the germline V gene. The V end lost 4 bases, the J end lost 7 bases, and 14 bases lay between the germline ends. The CDR3 covers 13 residues. CDR3 residues: CASSPDRWDEAFF. The CDR3 DNA reads TGCGCCAGCAGCCCTGACCGATGGGATGAAGCTTTCTTT.

The chain has TRBV25-1 and TRBJ1-1, with TRBD1 identical over 8 bases. J lost 5 bases, V lost 3 bases, and 8 bases had no gene match. Germline CDR1 and CDR2: MGHDK and SYGVNS. The CDR3 sequence is 15 residues long. DNA of the CDR3: TGTGCCAGCAGTGATTCGGACAGGGCGATTACTGAAGCTTTCTTT. This translates into CASSDSDRAITEAFF.

V is TRBV5-1 and J is TRBJ1-1; no firm D call. Trimming removed 0 bases from V and 5 bases from J, with 17 bases in between. Germline V gene data show CDR1 as SGHRS and CDR2 as YFSETQ. The CDR3 covers 16 residues. The CDR3: CASSLEGSGSWTEAFF. The CDR3 bases are TGCGCCAGCAGCTTGGAGGGCAGTGGTAGTTGGACTGAAGCTTTCTTT.

The rearrangement links TRBV12-3 or TRBV12-4 to TRBJ2-7; 7 nucleotides line up with TRBD1. The CDR3 has 13 amino acids. V lost 6 bases to trimming and J lost 2 bases; unmatched junction nucleotides: 4. Here the CDR3 DNA reads TGTGCCAGCAGGGGAACAGGGGCCTACGAGCAGTACTTC. This encodes CASRGTGAYEQYF.